This note documents a single TCR beta chain sequence. Its target is not known. The sample belongs to a study of graft-versus-host responses after intestinal transplantation. This CDR3 comprises 13 residues. Trimming shortened V by 10 bases and J by 1 base, and 13 bases separated the two germline ends. The germline gives CDR1 LNHDA, CDR2 SQIVND (reference sequence). The protocol was immunoSEQ multiplex PCR, while the TCRdb copy is restricted to in-frame clones and leaves out a portion. The sample has about 39,000 clones; over 90% are singletons. The chain recombines TRBV19 with TRBJ1-1; D is unresolved. Here the sequenced sample was unstimulated CD8+ T cells sorted from spleen or lymph node cells, taken before transplant. The sequence derives from a human donor who was the organ donor for an intestinal transplant. The CDR3, as DNA: TGTGCCATAAGAGGGAATACGAACACTGAAGCTTTCTTT. It translates to CAIRGNTNTEAFF.